Below are 8 T cell receptor beta chains sequenced from a single sample in a study of cytomegalovirus exposure and HLA in healthy donors (dated by TCRdb to 2017 to 2019). Libraries came from the immunoSEQ multiplex PCR assay. What TCRdb holds here is the immuneACCESS table cut down to in-frame rearrangements. Part of the clones is not present; checked against another copy, under half of the missing clones reflect an unresolved V gene, and the others are unexplained. In this sample the table shows under 75,000 clones, 90% to 97% of which occur a single time. The ten largest make up 1% to 1.5% of the sample. The sample taken for sequencing was PBMCs. All receptors come from a young woman in good health and CMV-seronegative.

The chain joins TRBV28 to TRBJ2-1, with 10 bases identical to TRBD2. This CDR3 is built from 16 residues. The V segment lost 1 base and the J segment 4 bases; nucleotides outside the gene matches: 4. Germline V gene data show CDR1 as MDHEN and CDR2 as SYDVKM. DNA of the CDR3: TGTGCCAGCAGTTTATCGCTAGCGGGGGTTTACAATGAGCAGTTCTTC. This gives the protein CASSLSLAGVYNEQFF. The whole variable domain, remainder taken from reference TRBV28 and TRBJ2-1, is DVKVTQSSRYLVKRTGEKVFLECVQDMDHENMFWYRQDPGLGLRLIYFSYDVKMKEKGDIPEGYSVSREKKERFSLILESASTNQTSMYLCASSLSLAGVYNEQFFGPGTRLTVL.

The rearrangement links TRBV7-9 to TRBJ1-4; tentatively, D is TRBD1 (6 bases). Germline-derived CDR1 and CDR2 are SEHNR and FQNEAQ (reference sequence). The CDR3 consists of 16 residues. V shed 5 bases and J shed 0 bases, with 13 bases lying between them. DNA of the CDR3: TGTGCCAGCAGCCCCCGGACAGCCCCAACTAATGAAAAACTGTTTTTT. Translated, it gives CASSPRTAPTNEKLFF. Complete variable domain (other parts from reference TRBV7-9 and TRBJ1-4): DTGVSQNPRHKITKRGQNVTFRCDPISEHNRLYWYRQTLGQGPEFLTYFQNEAQLEKSRLLSDRFSAERPKGSFSTLEIQRTEQGDSAMYLCASSPRTAPTNEKLFFGSGTQLSVL.

The rearrangement links TRBV7-8 to TRBJ2-1; 14 nucleotides agree with TRBD2. CDR3 length: 18 amino acids. Losses at the gene ends were 7 bases for V and 2 bases for J; bases not matched to a gene: 10. Germline loops: CDR1 SGHVS, CDR2 FQNEAQ. The CDR3 spells CASTPGLAGEGAYNEQFF. In nucleotides, the CDR3 is TGTGCCAGCACCCCGGGACTAGCGGGAGAAGGGGCCTACAATGAGCAGTTCTTC.

This chain uses TRBV19 with TRBJ2-7; D is possibly TRBD1 (5 bases). V gave up 5 bases and J gave up 5 bases, with 16 bases separating them. The germline gives CDR1 LNHDA, CDR2 SQIVND (reference sequence). The CDR3 has 14 amino acids. DNA of the CDR3: TGTGCCAGTAGTCCTTGGTCGGACACAAACGAGCAGTACTTC. Translated: CASSPWSDTNEQYF.

V usage is TRBV13 and J usage is TRBJ2-3, with D maybe TRBD2 (5 bases). CDR3 length equals 12 residues. The germline gives CDR1 PRHDT, CDR2 FYEKMQ (reference sequence). Trimming left V 1 base short and J 11 bases short, with 10 bases between. This CDR3 is CASSLAGWVQYF. The CDR3 bases are TGTGCCAGCAGCTTAGCGGGGTGGGTGCAGTATTTT.

The gene calls are TRBV7-2 and TRBJ2-7; D might be TRBD1 (6 bases). Germline CDR1 is SGHTA and CDR2 is FQGNSA. Trimming pared 5 bases from V and 1 base from J, leaving 18 bases between. The CDR3 length is 16 residues. CDR3 in DNA: TGTGCCAGCAGCCCAGGGGCAGGATCGGGATCCTACGAGCAGTACTTC. Translating gives CASSPGAGSGSYEQYF.

The chain has TRBV28 and TRBJ1-2; TRBD1 is a possible D gene (5 bases). The V end lost 8 bases, the J end lost 8 bases, and 18 bases lay between the germline ends. The germline V gene encodes CDR1 MDHEN and CDR2 SYDVKM. The CDR3 has 13 residues. The CDR3 protein is CASVGLLRQGYTF. The CDR3 nucleotides read TGTGCCAGCGTTGGGCTCCTGCGACAGGGCTACACCTTC.

This clone was detected once. The rearrangement joins TRBV18 to TRBJ2-7; D may be TRBD1 (5 bases). The V gene lost 4 bases and the J gene lost 3 bases, with 16 bases spanning the gap. The CDR3 sequence is 15 residues long. CDR1 KGHSH and CDR2 LQKENI come from the germline V gene. The DNA of the CDR3 is TGTGCCAGCTCACGGGGCGGCAGCCTGGGCTACGAGCAGTACTTC. Protein sequence: CASSRGGSLGYEQYF.